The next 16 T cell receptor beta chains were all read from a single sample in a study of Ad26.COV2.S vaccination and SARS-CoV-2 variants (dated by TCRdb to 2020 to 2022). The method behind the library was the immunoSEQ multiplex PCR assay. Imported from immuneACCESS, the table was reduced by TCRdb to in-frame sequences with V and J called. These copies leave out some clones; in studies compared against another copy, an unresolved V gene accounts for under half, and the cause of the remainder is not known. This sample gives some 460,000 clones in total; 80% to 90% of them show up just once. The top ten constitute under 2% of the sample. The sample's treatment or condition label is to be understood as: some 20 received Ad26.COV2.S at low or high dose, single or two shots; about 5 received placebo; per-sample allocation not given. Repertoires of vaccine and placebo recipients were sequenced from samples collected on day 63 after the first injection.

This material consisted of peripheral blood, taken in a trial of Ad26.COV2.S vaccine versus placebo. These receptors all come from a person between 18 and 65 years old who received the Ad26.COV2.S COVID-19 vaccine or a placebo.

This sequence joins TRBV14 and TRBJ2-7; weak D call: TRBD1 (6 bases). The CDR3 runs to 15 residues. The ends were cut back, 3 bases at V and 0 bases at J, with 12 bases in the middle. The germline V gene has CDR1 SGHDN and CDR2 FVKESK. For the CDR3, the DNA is TGTGCCAGCAGCCAGGAACAGGGATACTCCTACGAGCAGTACTTC. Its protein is CASSQEQGYSYEQYF.

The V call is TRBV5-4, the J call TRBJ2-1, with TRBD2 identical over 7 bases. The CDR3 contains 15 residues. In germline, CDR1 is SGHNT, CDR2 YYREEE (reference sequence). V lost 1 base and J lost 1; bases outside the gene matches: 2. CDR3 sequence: CASSLWEGSYNEQFF. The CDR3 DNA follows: TGTGCCAGCAGCTTGTGGGAGGGGTCCTACAATGAGCAGTTCTTC.

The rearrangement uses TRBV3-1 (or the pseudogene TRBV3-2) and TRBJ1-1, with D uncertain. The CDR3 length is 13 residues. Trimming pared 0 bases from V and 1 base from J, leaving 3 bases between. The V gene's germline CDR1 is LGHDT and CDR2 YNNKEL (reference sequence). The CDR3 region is CASSQEGNTEAFF. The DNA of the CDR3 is TGTGCCAGCAGCCAAGAGGGGAACACTGAAGCTTTCTTT.

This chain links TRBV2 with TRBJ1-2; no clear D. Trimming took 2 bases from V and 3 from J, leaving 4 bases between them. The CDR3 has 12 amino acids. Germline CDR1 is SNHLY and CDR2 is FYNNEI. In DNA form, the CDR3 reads TGTGCCAGCAGTGAAAACTACTATGGCTACACCTTC. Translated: CASSENYYGYTF.

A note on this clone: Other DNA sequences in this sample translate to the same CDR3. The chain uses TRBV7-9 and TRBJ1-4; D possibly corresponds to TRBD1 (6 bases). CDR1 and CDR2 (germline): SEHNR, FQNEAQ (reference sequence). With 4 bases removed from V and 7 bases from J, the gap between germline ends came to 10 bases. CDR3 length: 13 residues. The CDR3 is CASSSTGFEKLFF. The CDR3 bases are TGTGCCAGCAGCTCGACAGGTTTTGAAAAACTGTTTTTT.

CDR3 coding DNA: TGCGCCAGCAGCTATGACATATTCACTGAAGCTTTCTTT. Translation: CASSYDIFTEAFF. This chain joins TRBV5-1 and TRBJ1-1; D unresolved. V was shortened by 3 bases and J by 4 bases, with 10 bases between the two germline ends. This CDR3 is 13 amino acids long. Germline V lookup: CDR1 SGHRS, CDR2 YFSETQ.

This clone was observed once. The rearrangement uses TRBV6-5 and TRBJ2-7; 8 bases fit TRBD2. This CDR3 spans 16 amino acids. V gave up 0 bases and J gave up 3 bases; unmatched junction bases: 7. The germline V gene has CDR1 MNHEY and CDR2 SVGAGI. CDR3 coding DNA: TGTGCCAGCAGTTACTCGATGGTCGGGGGGGGCTACGAGCAGTACTTC. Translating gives CASSYSMVGGGYEQYF.

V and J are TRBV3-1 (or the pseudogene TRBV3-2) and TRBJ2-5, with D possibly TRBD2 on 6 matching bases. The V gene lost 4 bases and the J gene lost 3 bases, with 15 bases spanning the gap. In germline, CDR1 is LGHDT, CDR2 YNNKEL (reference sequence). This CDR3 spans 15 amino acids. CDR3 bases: TGTGCCAGCAGCCTCAGGAGGACTATAAAAGAGACCCAGTACTTC. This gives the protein CASSLRRTIKETQYF.

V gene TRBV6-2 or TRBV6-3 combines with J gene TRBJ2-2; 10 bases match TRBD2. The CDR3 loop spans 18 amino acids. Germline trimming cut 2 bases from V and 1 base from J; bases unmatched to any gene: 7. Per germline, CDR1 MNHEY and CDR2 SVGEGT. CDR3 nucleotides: TGTGCCAGCAGTTACACCTCACTAGCGGGGAAGAACACCGGGGAGCTGTTTTTT. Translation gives CASSYTSLAGKNTGELFF.

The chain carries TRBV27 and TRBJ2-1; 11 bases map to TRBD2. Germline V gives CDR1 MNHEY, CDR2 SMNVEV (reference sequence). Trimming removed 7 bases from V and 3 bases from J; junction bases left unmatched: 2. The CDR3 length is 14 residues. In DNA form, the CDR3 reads TGTGCCAGCACTAGCGGGGGGAACTACAATGAGCAGTTCTTC. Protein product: CASTSGGNYNEQFF.

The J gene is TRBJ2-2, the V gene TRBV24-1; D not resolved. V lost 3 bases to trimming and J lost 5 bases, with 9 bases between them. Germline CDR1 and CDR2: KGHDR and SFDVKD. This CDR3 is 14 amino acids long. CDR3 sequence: CATSDPFRTGELFF. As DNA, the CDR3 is TGTGCCACCAGTGATCCGTTTCGGACCGGGGAGCTGTTTTTT.

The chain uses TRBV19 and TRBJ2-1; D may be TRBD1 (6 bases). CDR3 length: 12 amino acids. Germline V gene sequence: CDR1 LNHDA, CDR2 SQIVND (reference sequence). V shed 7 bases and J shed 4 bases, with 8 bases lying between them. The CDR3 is CASNDRYNEQFF. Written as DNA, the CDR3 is TGTGCCAGTAACGACAGGTACAATGAGCAGTTCTTC.

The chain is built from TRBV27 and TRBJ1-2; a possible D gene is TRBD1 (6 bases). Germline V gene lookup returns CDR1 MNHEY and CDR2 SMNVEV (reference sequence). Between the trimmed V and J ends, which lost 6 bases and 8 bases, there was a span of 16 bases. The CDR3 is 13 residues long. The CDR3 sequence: CASRGRGGFGYTF. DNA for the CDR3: TGTGCCAGCAGGGGCAGAGGGGGTTTCGGCTACACCTTC.

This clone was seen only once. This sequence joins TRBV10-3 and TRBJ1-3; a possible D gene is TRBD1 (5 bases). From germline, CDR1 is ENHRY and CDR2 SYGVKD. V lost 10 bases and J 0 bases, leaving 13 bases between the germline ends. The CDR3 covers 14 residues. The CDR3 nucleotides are TGTGCCACTGTCATGGGGGGCTCTGGAAACACCATATATTTT. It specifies CATVMGGSGNTIYF.

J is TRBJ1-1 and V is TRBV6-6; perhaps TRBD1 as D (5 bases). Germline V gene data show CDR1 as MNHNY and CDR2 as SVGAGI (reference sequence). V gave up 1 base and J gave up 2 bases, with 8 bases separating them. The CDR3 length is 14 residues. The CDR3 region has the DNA TGTGCCAGCAGTTACTGGGGGGACAACACTGAAGCTTTCTTT. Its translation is CASSYWGDNTEAFF.

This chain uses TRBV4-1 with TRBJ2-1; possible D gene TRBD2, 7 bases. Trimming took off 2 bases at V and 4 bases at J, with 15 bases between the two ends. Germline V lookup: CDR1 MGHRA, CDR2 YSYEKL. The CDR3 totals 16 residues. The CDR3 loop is CASSQPRGALYNEQFF. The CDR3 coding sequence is TGCGCCAGCAGCCAACCTCGGGGGGCCTTGTACAATGAGCAGTTCTTC.